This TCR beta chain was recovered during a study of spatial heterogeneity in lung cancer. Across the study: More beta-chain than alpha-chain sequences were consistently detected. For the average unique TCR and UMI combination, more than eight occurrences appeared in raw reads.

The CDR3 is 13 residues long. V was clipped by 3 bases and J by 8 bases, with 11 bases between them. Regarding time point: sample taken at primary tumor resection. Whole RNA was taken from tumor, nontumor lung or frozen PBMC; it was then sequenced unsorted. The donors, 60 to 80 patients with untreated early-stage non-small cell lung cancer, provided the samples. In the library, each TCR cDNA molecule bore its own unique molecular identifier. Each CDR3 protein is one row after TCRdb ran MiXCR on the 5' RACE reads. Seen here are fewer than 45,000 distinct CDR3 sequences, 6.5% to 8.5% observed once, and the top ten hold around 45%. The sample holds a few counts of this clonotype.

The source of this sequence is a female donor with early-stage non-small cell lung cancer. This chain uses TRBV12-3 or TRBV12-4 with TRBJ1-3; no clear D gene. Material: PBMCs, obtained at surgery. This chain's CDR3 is CASSFGLKDTIYF. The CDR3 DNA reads TGTGCCAGCAGTTTCGGATTGAAGGACACCATATATTTT.